This TCR beta chain was recovered during a study of patients and donors after allogeneic stem cell transplantation. TCRdb reanalysed the RT-PCR reads using MiXCR and keeps one entry per CDR3 protein. Of some 880,000 distinct CDR3 sequences listed, over 15% are singletons. This CDR3 has 15 residues. Losses at the gene ends were 1 base for V and 9 bases for J; bases not matched to a gene: 2. This clonotype occurred many times. The clonotype was recovered from a human donor who was either an allogeneic HSCT recipient or a stem cell or donor lymphocyte infusion donor (not recorded which). It is not recorded whose cells these are; they may come from a transplant donor. The gene calls are TRBV12-3 or TRBV12-4 and TRBJ2-1; TRBD2 matches 14 bases. The source material was blood, either unsorted or a sorted T cell fraction (not recorded which). In DNA form, the CDR3 reads TGTGCCAGCAGTTTAGGACTAGCGGGAGGGGGTGAGCAGTTCTTC. It yields the protein CASSLGLAGGGEQFF.